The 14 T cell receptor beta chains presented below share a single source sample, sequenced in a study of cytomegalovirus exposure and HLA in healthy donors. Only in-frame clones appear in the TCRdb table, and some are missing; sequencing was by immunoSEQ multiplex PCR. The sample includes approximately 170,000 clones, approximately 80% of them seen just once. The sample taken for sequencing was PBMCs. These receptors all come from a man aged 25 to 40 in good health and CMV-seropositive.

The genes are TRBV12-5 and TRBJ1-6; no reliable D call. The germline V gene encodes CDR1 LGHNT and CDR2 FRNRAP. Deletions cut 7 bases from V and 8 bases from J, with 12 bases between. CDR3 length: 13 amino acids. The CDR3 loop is CASAVGRDSPLHF. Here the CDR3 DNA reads TGTGCTAGTGCGGTGGGGAGAGATTCACCCCTCCACTTT.

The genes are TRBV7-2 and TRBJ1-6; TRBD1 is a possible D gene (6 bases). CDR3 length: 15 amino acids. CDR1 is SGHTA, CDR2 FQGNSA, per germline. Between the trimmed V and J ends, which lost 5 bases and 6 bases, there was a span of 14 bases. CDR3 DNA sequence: TGTGCCAGCAGCCCGAACAGGGCAGGTAATTCACCCCTCCACTTT. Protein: CASSPNRAGNSPLHF.

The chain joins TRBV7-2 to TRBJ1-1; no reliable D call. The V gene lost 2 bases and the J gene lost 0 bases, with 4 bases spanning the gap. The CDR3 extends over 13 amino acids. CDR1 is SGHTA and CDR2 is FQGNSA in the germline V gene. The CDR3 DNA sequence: TGTGCCAGCAGCTTATCCATGAACACTGAAGCTTTCTTT. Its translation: CASSLSMNTEAFF.

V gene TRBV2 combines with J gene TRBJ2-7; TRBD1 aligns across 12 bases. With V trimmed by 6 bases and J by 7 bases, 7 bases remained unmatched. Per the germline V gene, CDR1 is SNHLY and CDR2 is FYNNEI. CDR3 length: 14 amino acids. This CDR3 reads CASRPGQGAREQYF. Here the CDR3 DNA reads TGTGCCAGCAGGCCGGGACAGGGGGCGAGGGAGCAGTACTTC.

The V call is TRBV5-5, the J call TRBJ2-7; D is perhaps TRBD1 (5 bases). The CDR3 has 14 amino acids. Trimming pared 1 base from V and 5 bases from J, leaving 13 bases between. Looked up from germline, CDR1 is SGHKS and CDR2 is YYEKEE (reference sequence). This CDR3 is CASSLSRVVDEQYF. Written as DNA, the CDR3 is TGTGCCAGCAGCTTGTCCAGGGTCGTCGACGAGCAGTACTTC.

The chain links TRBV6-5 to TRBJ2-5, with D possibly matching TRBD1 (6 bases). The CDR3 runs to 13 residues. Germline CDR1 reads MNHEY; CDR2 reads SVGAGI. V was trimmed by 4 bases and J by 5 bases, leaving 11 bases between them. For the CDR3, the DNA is TGTGCCAGCAGTTCCACAACAGGGGAGACCCAGTACTTC. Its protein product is CASSSTTGETQYF.

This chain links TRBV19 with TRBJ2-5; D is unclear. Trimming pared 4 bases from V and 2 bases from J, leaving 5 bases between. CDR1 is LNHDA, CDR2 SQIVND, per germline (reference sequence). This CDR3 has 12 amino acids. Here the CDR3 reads CASSSHQETQYF. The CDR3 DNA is TGTGCCAGTAGTAGTCATCAAGAGACCCAGTACTTC.

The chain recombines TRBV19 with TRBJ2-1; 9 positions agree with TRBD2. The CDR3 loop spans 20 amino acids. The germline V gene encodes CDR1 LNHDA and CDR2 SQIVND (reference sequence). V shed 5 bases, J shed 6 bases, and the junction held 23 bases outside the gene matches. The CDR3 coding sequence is TGTGCCAGTAGTGGTCAGTGGGGGACTAGCCGCCTGTCCCCCTCCAATGAGCAGTTCTTC. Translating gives CASSGQWGTSRLSPSNEQFF.

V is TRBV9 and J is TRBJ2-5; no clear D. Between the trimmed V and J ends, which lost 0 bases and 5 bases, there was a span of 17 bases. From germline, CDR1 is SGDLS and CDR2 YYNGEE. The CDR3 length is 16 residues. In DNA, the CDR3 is TGTGCCAGCAGCGTAGCGACTGGCCCCTACGGGGAGACCCAGTACTTC. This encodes CASSVATGPYGETQYF. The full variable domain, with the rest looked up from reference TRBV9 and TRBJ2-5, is DSGVTQTPKHLITATGQRVTLRCSPRSGDLSVYWYQQSLDQGLQFLIQYYNGEERAKGNILERFSAQQFPDLHSELNLSSLELGDSALYFCASSVATGPYGETQYFGPGTRLLVL.

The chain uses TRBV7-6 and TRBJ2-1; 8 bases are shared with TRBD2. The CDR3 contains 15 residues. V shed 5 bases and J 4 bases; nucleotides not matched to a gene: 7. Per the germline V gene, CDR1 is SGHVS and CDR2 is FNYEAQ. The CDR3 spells CASSTLAGPYNEQFF. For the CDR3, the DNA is TGTGCCAGCAGCACCTTAGCGGGGCCATACAATGAGCAGTTCTTC.

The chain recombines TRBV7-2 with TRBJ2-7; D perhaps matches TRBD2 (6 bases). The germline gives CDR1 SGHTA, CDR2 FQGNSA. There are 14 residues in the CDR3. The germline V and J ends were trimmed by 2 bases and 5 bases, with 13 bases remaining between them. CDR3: CASSLTPTGDEQYF. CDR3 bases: TGTGCCAGCAGCTTAACCCCCACGGGGGACGAGCAGTACTTC. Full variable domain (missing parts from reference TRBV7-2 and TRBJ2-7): GAGVSQSPSNKVTEKGKDVELRCDPISGHTALYWYRQSLGQGLEFLIYFQGNSAPDKSGLPSDRFSAERTGGSVSTLTIQRTQQEDSAVYLCASSLTPTGDEQYFGPGTRLTVT.

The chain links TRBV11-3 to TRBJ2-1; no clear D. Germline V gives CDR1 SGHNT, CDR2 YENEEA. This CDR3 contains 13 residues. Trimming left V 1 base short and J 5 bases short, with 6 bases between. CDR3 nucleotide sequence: TGTGCCAGCAGCTTAGTCCCCGACAATGAGCAGTTCTTC. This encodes CASSLVPDNEQFF. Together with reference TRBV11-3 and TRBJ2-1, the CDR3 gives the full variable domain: EAGVVQSPRYKIIEKKQPVAFWCNPISGHNTLYWYLQNLGQGPELLIRYENEEAVDDSQLPKDRFSAERLKGVDSTLKIQPAELGDSAVYLCASSLVPDNEQFFGPGTRLTVL.

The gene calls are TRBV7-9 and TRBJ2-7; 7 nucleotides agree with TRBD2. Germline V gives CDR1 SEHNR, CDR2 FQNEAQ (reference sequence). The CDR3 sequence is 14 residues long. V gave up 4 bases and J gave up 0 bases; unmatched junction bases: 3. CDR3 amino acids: CASSSSGASYEQYF. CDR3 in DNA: TGTGCCAGCAGCTCAAGCGGGGCCTCCTACGAGCAGTACTTC.

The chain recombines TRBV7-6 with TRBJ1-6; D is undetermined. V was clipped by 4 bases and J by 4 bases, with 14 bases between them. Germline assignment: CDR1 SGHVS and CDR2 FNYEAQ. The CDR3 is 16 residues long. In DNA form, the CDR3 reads TGTGCCAGCAGCTCTTTAGAGGCAGTATATAATTCACCCCTCCACTTT. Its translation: CASSSLEAVYNSPLHF.